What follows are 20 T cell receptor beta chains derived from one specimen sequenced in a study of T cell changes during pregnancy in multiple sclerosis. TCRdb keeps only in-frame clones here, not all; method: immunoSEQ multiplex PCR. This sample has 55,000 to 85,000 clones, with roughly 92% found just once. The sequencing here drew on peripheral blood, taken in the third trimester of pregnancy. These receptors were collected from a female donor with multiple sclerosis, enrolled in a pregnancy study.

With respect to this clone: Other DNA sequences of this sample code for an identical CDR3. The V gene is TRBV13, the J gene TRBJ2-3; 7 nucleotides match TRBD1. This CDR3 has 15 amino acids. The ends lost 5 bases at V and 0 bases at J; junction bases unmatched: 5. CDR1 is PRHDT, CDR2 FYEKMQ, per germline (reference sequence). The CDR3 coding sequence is TGTGCCAGCAGCACCCGACAGGGCAGCACAGATACGCAGTATTTT. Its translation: CASSTRQGSTDTQYF.

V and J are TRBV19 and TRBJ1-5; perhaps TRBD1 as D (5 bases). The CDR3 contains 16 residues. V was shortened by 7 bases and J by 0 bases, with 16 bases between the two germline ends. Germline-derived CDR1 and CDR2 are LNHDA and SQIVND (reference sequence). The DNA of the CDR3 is TGTGCCAGTACCCCCCTCTGGGACTATAGCAATCAGCCCCAGCATTTT. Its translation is CASTPLWDYSNQPQHF.

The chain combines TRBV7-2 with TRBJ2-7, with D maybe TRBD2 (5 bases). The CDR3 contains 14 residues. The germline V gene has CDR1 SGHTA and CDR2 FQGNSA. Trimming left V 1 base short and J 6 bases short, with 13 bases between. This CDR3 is CASSLGRGNVEQYF. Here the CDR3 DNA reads TGTGCCAGCAGCTTAGGCCGGGGAAACGTCGAGCAGTACTTC.

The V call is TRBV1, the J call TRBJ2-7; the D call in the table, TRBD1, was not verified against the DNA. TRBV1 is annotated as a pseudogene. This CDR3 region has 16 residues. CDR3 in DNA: TGCACCAGCAGCCAAGTCGGGCGGAACAGGGGGATCGAGCAGTACTTC. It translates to CTSSQVGRNRGIEQYF.

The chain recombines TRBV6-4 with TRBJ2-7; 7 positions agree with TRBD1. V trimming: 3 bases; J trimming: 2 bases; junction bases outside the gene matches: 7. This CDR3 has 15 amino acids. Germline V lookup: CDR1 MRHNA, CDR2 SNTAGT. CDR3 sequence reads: CASSEKSGQTYEQYF. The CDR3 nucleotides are TGTGCCAGCAGTGAGAAATCGGGACAGACCTACGAGCAGTACTTC.

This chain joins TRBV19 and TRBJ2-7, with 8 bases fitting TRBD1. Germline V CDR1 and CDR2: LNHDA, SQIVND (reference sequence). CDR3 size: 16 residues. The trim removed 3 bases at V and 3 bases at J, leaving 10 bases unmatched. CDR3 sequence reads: CASSINRGDSIYEQYF. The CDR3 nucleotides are TGTGCCAGTAGTATCAACAGGGGGGACAGCATCTACGAGCAGTACTTC.

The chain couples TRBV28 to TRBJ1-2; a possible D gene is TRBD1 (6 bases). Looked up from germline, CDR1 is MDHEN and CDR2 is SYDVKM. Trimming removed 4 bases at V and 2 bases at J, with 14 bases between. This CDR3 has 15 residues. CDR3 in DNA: TGTGCCAGCAGTTCCCCACAGGGATCAAACTATGGCTACACCTTC. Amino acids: CASSSPQGSNYGYTF.

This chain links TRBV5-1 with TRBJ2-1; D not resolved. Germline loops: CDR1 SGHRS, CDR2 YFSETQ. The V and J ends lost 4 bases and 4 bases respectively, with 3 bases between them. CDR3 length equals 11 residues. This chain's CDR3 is CASSLYNEQFF. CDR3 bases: TGCGCCAGCAGCCTGTACAATGAGCAGTTCTTC.

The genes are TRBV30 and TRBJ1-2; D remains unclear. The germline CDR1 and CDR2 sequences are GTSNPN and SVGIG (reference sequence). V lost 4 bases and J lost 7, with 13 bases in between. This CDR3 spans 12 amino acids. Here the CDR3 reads CAWNRGSGGYTF. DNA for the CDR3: TGTGCCTGGAATAGAGGGTCGGGTGGCTACACCTTC.

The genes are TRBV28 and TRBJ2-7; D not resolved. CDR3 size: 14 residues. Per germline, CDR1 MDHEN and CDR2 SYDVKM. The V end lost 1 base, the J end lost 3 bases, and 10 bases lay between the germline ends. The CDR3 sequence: CASSLSRPNYEQYF. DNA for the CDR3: TGTGCCAGCAGTTTATCCCGTCCTAACTACGAGCAGTACTTC.

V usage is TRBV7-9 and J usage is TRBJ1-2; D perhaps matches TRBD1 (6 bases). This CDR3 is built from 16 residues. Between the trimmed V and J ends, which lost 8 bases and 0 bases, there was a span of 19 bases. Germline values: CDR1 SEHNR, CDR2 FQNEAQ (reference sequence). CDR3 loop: CASGTIRDISNYGYTF. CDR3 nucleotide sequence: TGTGCCAGCGGAACGATAAGGGACATATCTAACTATGGCTACACCTTC.

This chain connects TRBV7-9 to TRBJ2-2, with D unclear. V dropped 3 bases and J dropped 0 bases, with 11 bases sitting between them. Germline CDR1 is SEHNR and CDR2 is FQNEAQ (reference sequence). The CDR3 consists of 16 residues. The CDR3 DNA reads TGTGCCAGCAGCTTTATCTACCTAGCGAACACCGGGGAGCTGTTTTTT. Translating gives CASSFIYLANTGELFF.

The DNA for the CDR3 is TGTGCCAGCAGCCTAGGACTAGCGGGAGACCGTCGCTACAATGAGCAGTTCTTC. Residues: CASSLGLAGDRRYNEQFF. This chain joins TRBV4-2 and TRBJ2-1; 13 nucleotides align to TRBD2. The CDR3 contains 18 residues. V trimming: 4 bases; J trimming: 3 bases; junction bases outside the gene matches: 9. Germline-derived CDR1 and CDR2 are LGHNA and YNFKEQ.

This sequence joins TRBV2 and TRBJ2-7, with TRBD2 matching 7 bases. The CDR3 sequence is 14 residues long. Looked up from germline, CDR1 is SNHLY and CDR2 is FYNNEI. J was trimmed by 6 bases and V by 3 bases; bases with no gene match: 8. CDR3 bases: TGTGCCAGCAGTGATAGGGGTAGCGGGCGCGAGCAGTACTTC. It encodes CASSDRGSGREQYF. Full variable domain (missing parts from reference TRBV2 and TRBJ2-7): EPEVTQTPSHQVTQMGQEVILRCVPISNHLYFYWYRQILGQKVEFLVSFYNNEISEKSEIFDDQFSVERPDGSNFTLKIRSTKLEDSAMYFCASSDRGSGREQYFGPGTRLTVT.

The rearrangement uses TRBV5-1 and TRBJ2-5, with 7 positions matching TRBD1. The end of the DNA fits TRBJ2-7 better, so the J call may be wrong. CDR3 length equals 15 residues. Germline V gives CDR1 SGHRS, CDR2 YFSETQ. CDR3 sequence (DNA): TGCGCCAGCAGCTTGGCCGACAGGGAGCGCGACGAGCAGTACTTC. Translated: CASSLADRERDEQYF.

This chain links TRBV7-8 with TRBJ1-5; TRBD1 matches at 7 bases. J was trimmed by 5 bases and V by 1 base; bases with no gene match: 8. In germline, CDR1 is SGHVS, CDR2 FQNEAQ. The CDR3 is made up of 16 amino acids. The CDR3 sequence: CASSLEGQSIYQPQHF. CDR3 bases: TGTGCCAGCAGCTTAGAGGGACAGTCCATTTATCAGCCCCAGCATTTT.

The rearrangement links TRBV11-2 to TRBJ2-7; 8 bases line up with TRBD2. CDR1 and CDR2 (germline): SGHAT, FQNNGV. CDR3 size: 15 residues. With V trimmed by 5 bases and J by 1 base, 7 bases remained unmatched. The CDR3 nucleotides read TGTGCCAGCAGCCCCCCCGGGAGGGTATCCTACGAGCAGTACTTC. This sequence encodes CASSPPGRVSYEQYF. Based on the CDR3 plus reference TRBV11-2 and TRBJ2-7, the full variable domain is EAGVAQSPRYKIIEKRQSVAFWCNPISGHATLYWYQQILGQGPKLLIQFQNNGVVDDSQLPKDRFSAERLKGVDSTLKIQPAKLEDSAVYLCASSPPGRVSYEQYFGPGTRLTVT.

The CDR3, as DNA: TGTGCCAGCAGCCAAGGGGGAGGGAGGAACATTCAGTACTTC. Translation: CASSQGGGRNIQYF. The rearrangement links TRBV14 to TRBJ2-4, with 7 bases fitting TRBD2. Germline V CDR1 and CDR2: SGHDN, FVKESK. Trimming took 1 base from V and 7 from J; bases not matched to a gene: 4. This CDR3 has 14 residues.

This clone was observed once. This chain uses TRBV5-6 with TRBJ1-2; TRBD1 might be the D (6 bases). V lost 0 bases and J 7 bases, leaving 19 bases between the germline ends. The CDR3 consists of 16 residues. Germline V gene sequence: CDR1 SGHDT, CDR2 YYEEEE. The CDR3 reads CASSLAGDKGRSGYTF. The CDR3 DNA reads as TGTGCCAGCAGCTTGGCAGGGGACAAGGGAAGGAGTGGCTACACCTTC. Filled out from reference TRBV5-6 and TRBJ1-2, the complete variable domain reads DAGVTQSPTHLIKTRGQQVTLRCSPKSGHDTVSWYQQALGQGPQFIFQYYEEEERQRGNFPDRFSGHQFPNYSSELNVNALLLGDSALYLCASSLAGDKGRSGYTFGSGTRLTVV.

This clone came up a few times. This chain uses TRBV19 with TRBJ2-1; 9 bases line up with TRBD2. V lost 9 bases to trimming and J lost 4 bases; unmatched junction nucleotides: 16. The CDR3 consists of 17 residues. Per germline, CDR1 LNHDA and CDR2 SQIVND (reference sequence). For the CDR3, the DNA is TGTGCCAGCGCAGACGCGACTAGCGGAGGGGGATACAATGAGCAGTTCTTC. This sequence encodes CASADATSGGGYNEQFF. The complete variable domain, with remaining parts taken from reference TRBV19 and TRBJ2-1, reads DGGITQSPKYLFRKEGQNVTLSCEQNLNHDAMYWYRQDPGQGLRLIYYSQIVNDFQKGDIAEGYSVSREKKESFPLTVTSAQKNPTAFYLCASADATSGGGYNEQFFGPGTRLTVL.